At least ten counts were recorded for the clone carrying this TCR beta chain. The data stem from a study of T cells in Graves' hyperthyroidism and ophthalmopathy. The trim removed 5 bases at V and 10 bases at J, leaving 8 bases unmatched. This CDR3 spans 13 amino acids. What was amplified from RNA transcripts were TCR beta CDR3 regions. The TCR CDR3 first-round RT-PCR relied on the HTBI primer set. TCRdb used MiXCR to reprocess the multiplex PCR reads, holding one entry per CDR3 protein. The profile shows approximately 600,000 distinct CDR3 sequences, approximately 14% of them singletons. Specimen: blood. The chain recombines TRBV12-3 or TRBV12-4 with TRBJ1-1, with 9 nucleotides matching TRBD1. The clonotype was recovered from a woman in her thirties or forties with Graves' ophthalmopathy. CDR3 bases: TGTGCCAGCAGTCCGGGACAGGGTGGATTAGCTTTCTTT. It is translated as CASSPGQGGLAFF.